This T cell receptor (beta chain) came from a study of blood T cell repertoires in COVID-19. Study overall: T cells, B-cell-depleted T cells, or PBMCs supplied cDNA or gDNA.

The germline V gene has CDR1 SGHDT and CDR2 YYEEEE. The V and J ends lost 0 bases and 2 bases, in that order; junction bases with no gene match: 6. This CDR3 has 16 amino acids. This clone showed up just a few times. The table came from immunoSEQ multiplex PCR; TCRdb's copy has only in-frame clones and leaves some out. The sample holds about 140,000 clones; more than 65% are singletons and the top ten take around 13%. Sequenced input: peripheral blood. This chain links TRBV5-6 with TRBJ2-5, with 8 bases aligning to TRBD1. This receptor was obtained from a man older than 75 with acute or convalescent COVID-19. For the CDR3, the DNA is TGTGCCAGCAGCTTGGATTCAGGGGGCGGTCAAGAGACCCAGTACTTC. Its translation: CASSLDSGGGQETQYF.